Listed below are T cell receptor beta chains from one sample, sequenced in a study of cytomegalovirus exposure and HLA in healthy donors. Repertoires were generated with immunoSEQ multiplex PCR, while TCRdb's copy carries only in-frame clones and drops some. The sample contains roughly 280,000 clones, roughly two thirds of which appear only once. The sample was PBMCs. These receptors were obtained from a female donor in good health and CMV-seronegative. Both conserved end residues are trimmed from each CDR3.

v_call	j_call	cdr3_aa
TRBV6-1	TRBJ2-3	ASRDRETDTQY
TRBV5-1	TRBJ2-1	ASSLDQGSHNEQF
TRBV5-4	TRBJ2-3	ASSLGGVSTDTQY
TRBV7-9	TRBJ1-4	SSSYTPSTNEKLF
TRBV4-2	TRBJ2-1	ASSQLAGGPGEQF
TRBV7-2	TRBJ2-2	ASSSTSGRKTGELF
TRBV7-2	TRBJ2-7	ASSLFPRDTKPHEQY
TRBV6-1	TRBJ2-5	ASSTQRGIGETQY
TRBV9	TRBJ1-1	ASSVAVNTEAF
TRBV6-1	TRBJ2-5	ASRGARINQETQY
TRBV7-2	TRBJ2-3	ASSLERREQTQY
TRBV5-4	TRBJ1-1	ASSLERNTEAF
TRBV5-1	TRBJ2-1	ASCLNPGGSYNEQF
TRBV9	-	ASSVSTGTHEQY
TRBV29-1	TRBJ1-4	SVDSNEKLF
TRBV18	TRBJ1-2	ASSPPEFSYGYT
TRBV7-2	TRBJ2-2	ASSPLPTSGYTGELF
TRBV30	TRBJ2-1	AWSVELAGHNEQF
TRBV7-6	TRBJ2-2	ASSLVTANTGELF
TRBV7-3	TRBJ1-1	ASSPRDSTEAF
TRBV28	TRBJ2-6	ASSLPLGQGGANVLT
TRBV5-1	TRBJ2-7	ASSLLGGEQY
TRBV5-4	TRBJ1-2	ASSLAAGGWGYGYT
TRBV10-3	TRBJ2-7	AISDNSGIYEQY
TRBV2	TRBJ2-1	ASRDRTGGPVNEQF
TRBV2	TRBJ2-1	ASEVRNEQF